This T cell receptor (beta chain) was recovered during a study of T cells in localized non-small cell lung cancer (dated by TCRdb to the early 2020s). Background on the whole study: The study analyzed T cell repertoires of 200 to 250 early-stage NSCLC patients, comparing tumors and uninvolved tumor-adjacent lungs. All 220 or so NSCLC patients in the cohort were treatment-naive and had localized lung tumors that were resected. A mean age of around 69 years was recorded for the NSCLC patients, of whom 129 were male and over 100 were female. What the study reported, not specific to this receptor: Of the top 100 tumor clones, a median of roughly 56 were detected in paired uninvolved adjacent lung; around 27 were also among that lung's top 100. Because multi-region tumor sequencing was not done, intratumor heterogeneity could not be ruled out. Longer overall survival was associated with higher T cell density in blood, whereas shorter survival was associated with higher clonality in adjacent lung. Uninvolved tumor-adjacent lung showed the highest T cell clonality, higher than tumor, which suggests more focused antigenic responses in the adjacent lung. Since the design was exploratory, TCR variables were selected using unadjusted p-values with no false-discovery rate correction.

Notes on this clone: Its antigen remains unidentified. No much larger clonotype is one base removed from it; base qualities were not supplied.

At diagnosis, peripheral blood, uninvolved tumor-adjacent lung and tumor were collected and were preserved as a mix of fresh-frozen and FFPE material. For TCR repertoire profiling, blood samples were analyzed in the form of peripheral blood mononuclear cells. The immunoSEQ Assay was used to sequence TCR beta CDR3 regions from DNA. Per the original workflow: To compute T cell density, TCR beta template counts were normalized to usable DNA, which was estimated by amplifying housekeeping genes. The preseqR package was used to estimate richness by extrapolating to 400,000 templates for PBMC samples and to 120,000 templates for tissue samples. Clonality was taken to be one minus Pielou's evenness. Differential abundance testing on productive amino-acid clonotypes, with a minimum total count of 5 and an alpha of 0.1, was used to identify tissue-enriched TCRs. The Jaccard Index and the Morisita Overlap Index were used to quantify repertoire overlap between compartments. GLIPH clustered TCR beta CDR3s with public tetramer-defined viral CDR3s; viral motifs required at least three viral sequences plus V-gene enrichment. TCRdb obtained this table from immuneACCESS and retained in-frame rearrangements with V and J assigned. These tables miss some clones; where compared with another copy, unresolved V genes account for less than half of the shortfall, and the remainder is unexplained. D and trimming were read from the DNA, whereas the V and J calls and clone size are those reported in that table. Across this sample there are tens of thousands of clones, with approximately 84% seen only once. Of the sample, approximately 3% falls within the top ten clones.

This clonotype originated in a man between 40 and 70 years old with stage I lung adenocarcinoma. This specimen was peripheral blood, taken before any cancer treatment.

The CDR3 loop reads CASSTGQRTDTQYF. The DNA sequence reads TGTGCCAGCAGCACGGGACAGCGCACAGATACGCAGTATTTT. The chain is made from TRBV5-4 and TRBJ2-3; 7 bases in between match TRBD1. Via the germline V gene (reference sequence), CDR1 is SGHNT and CDR2 YYREEE. Germline trimming amounts to 4 bases on V and 1 base on J, with 3 as the count of junction bases outside the gene matches. The CDR3 contains 14 residues, cysteine and phenylalanine counted. Only the CDR3 portion is preserved as DNA: 42 bases, with reading frame beginning at the first base. This CDR3, with the reference TRBV5-4 and TRBJ2-3 proteins standing in past its ends, gives the full variable domain ETGVTQSPTHLIKTRGQQVTLRCSSQSGHNTVSWYQQALGQGPQFIFQYYREEENGRGNFPPRFSGLQFPNYSSELNVNALELDDSALYLCASSTGQRTDTQYFGPGTRLTVL.